In its sample, the clone carrying this T cell receptor beta chain was seen a few times. Its target is not known. Once RNA had been extracted, it was reverse transcribed into cDNA to act as the sequencing template. Only in-frame clones appear in the TCRdb table, and some are missing; sequencing was by immunoSEQ multiplex PCR. Altogether 150,000 to 200,000 clones are present, 65% being singletons, with the ten largest covering roughly 0.85%. These data are taken from a study of CD8+ T cells in alopecia areata. In the study overall: Treated individuals took tofacitinib by mouth, 5 to 10 mg twice daily.

Regarding the study as a whole: Lesional tissue from the scalp (especially in alopecia totalis/universalis) showed higher clonality than normal scalp.

Treatment meaning: oral pan-JAK inhibitor, 5-10 mg twice daily. Investigators sorted PBMCs to obtain both CD4+ and CD8+ T cells. V was pared by 5 bases and J by 3 bases, with 10 bases between. The CDR3 length is 13 residues. The germline CDR1 and CDR2 sequences are SGHTA and FQGNSA. The clonotype was recovered from a human donor with alopecia areata. This chain uses TRBV7-2 with TRBJ2-5, with D maybe TRBD2 (5 bases). The source was CD4+ T cells sorted from blood, collected at week 4, from a patient treated with tofacitinib. CDR3 region: CASSLSAEETQYF. The CDR3 nucleotides read TGTGCCAGCAGCCTTAGCGCCGAAGAGACCCAGTACTTC.